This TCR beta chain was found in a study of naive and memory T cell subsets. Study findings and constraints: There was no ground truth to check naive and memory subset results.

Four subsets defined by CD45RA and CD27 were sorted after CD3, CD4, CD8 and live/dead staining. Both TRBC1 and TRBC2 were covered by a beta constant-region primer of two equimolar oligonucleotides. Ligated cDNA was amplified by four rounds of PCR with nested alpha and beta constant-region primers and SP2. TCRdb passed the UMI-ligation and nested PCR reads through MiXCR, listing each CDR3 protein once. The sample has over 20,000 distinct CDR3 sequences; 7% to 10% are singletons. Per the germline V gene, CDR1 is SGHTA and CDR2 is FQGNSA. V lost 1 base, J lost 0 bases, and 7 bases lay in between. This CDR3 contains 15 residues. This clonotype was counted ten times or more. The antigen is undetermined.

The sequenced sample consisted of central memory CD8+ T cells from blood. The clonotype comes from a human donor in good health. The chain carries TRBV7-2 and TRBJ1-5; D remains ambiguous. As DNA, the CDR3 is TGTGCCAGCAGCTTAGACCTTTATAGCAATCAGCCCCAGCATTTT. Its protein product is CASSLDLYSNQPQHF.